The 22 T cell receptor beta chains below come from one sample, sequenced in a study of regulatory T cells in long-lasting Graves disease. The time point was: newly diagnosed GD, antithyroid drugs for less than 3 months. The TCR library was prepared using RNA isolated from PBMCs. Library construction for TCR beta used iRepertoire HTBI primers and Arm-PCR of CDR3 regions. TCRdb analysed the multiplex PCR reads with MiXCR anew, one entry per CDR3 protein. The table shows roughly 510,000 distinct CDR3 sequences, with around 15% occurring only once. This sample also belongs to another study, concerning T cells in Graves' hyperthyroidism and ophthalmopathy.

The sample consisted of peripheral blood mononuclear cells (PBMCs), taken at new diagnosis, from a patient treated with antithyroid drugs. These receptors all stem from a man between 18 and 35 years old with Graves disease.

The V and J genes are TRBV5-1 and TRBJ1-4, with 9 bases fitting TRBD1. V lost 5 bases to trimming and J lost 8 bases; unmatched junction nucleotides: 13. The CDR3 totals 16 residues. In germline, CDR1 is SGHRS, CDR2 YFSETQ. The CDR3 sequence is CASRLSLQGAGEKLFF. As DNA, the CDR3 is TGCGCCAGCAGACTCTCTTTACAGGGGGCAGGGGAAAAACTGTTTTTT.

This clonotype was recorded at least ten times. V is TRBV28 and J is TRBJ2-1; 7 positions match TRBD2. V shed 3 bases and J 6 bases; nucleotides not matched to a gene: 2. This CDR3 is 13 amino acids long. Germline CDR1 MDHEN, CDR2 SYDVKM. CDR3 protein: CASSFRLANEQFF. The CDR3 DNA sequence: TGTGCCAGCAGTTTCAGACTAGCCAATGAGCAGTTCTTC.

On this clonotype itself: At one of its ends the junction is not consistent with the germline gene, which may arise from a read error. The chain joins TRBV6-2 or TRBV6-3 to TRBJ2-1; 9 bases are a match to TRBD2. Looked up from germline, CDR1 is MNHEY and CDR2 is SVGEGT. The CDR3 loop spans 13 amino acids. The CDR3 bases are TGTGCCAGCAGTTACTCGGTAGCGGGAGACTTGAGCTTC. This translates into CASSYSVAGDLSF.

This clonotype showed up many times. V usage is TRBV11-2 and J usage is TRBJ1-1, with D unclear. There are 15 residues in the CDR3. Germline CDR1 SGHAT, CDR2 FQNNGV. V was cut by 0 bases and J by 3 bases, with 11 bases left in between. The CDR3 region is CASSLDWGMDTEAFF. The CDR3 nucleotides are TGTGCCAGCAGCTTAGATTGGGGTATGGACACTGAAGCTTTCTTT.

The chain joins TRBV5-1 to TRBJ2-7; 9 bases agree with TRBD1. The trim removed 4 bases at V and 1 base at J, leaving 3 bases unmatched. The CDR3 covers 14 residues. Per germline, CDR1 SGHRS and CDR2 YFSETQ. CDR3 loop: CASSGGTGSYEQYF. The DNA for the CDR3 is TGCGCCAGCAGCGGCGGGACAGGGTCCTACGAGCAGTACTTC.

J is TRBJ2-5 and V is TRBV20-1; 7 nucleotides match TRBD2. This CDR3 is built from 14 residues. V shed 2 bases and J 2 bases; nucleotides not matched to a gene: 5. CDR1 and CDR2 from the germline V gene are DFQATT and SNEGSKA (reference sequence). The CDR3 reads CSARTGLEQETQYF. The CDR3 DNA reads TGCAGTGCTAGAACCGGACTAGAACAAGAGACCCAGTACTTC.

This clonotype was detected a few times. The chain is built from TRBV7-9 and TRBJ2-2; 8 nucleotides align to TRBD1. This CDR3 is 16 amino acids long. Unmatched junction bases numbered 6, after V lost 6 bases and J lost 0 bases. CDR1 is SEHNR, CDR2 FQNEAQ, per germline (reference sequence). CDR3 in DNA: TGTGCCAGCAGTTTCAGGGGGCCAACGAACACCGGGGAGCTGTTTTTT. Protein: CASSFRGPTNTGELFF.

This clonotype was counted a few times. The chain recombines TRBV9 with TRBJ1-1; D ambiguous. Germline V gene sequence: CDR1 SGDLS, CDR2 YYNGEE. The CDR3 is 12 amino acids. The V end was cut by 0 bases, the J end by 3 bases, with 3 bases between. The CDR3 spells CASSVEDTEAFF. The DNA for the CDR3 is TGTGCCAGCAGCGTAGAAGACACTGAAGCTTTCTTT. The full variable domain, in which reference TRBV9 and TRBJ1-1 provide the parts outside the CDR3, is DSGVTQTPKHLITATGQRVTLRCSPRSGDLSVYWYQQSLDQGLQFLIQYYNGEERAKGNILERFSAQQFPDLHSELNLSSLELGDSALYFCASSVEDTEAFFGQGTRLTVV.

This clonotype has ten or more counts. The chain has TRBV3-1 and TRBJ1-2; no clear D. Per the germline V gene, CDR1 is LGHDT and CDR2 is YNNKEL (reference sequence). Trimming removed 0 bases from V and 7 bases from J, with 9 bases in between. The CDR3 consists of 13 residues. CDR3 in amino acids: CASSQDRVVGYTF. CDR3 sequence (DNA): TGTGCCAGCAGCCAAGATAGGGTGGTTGGCTACACCTTC. The full variable domain, completed using reference TRBV3-1 and TRBJ1-2, is DTAVSQTPKYLVTQMGNDKSIKCEQNLGHDTMYWYKQDSKKFLKIMFSYNNKELIINETVPNRFSPKSPDKAHLNLHINSLELGDSAVYFCASSQDRVVGYTFGSGTRLTVV.

This clonotype was detected only once. A much larger clone lies a single base off, so this may be a read error. This rearrangement joins TRBV6-1 to TRBJ2-3; 7 bases line up with TRBD1. The DNA matches TRBJ1-1 better at its end, which makes the J call doubtful. Germline lookup yields CDR1 MNHNS and CDR2 SASEGT. CDR3 length: 14 residues. The CDR3 nucleotides are TGTGCCGGCAGTCAAGGGGGCACTGGCACTGAAGCTTTCTTT. Amino acid sequence: CAGSQGGTGTEAFF.

This clonotype was counted ten times or more. The rearrangement uses TRBV27 and TRBJ2-3, with D hard to call. The CDR3 is 14 residues long. Per germline, CDR1 MNHEY and CDR2 SMNVEV (reference sequence). V was shortened by 0 bases and J by 2 bases, with 6 bases between the two germline ends. The CDR3 DNA follows: TGTGCCAGCAGTTTATCAGCCCTCACAGATACGCAGTATTTT. Its translation is CASSLSALTDTQYF.

This clonotype has only a few counts. This may stem from a read error, because a much larger clone lies one nucleotide away. This rearrangement joins TRBV6-4 to TRBJ1-1; TRBD1 is a possible D gene (6 bases). The CDR3 has 13 residues. V was shortened by 6 bases and J by 3 bases, with 11 bases between the two germline ends. The germline CDR1 and CDR2 sequences are MRHNA and SNTAGT. For the CDR3, the DNA is TGTGCCAGCAGCCCCACAGGGCACACTGAAGCTTTCTTT. Translated: CASSPTGHTEAFF.

Ten or more counts support this clonotype. The chain links TRBV5-1 to TRBJ1-1; no definite D call. The V gene lost 1 base and the J gene lost 1 base, with 8 bases spanning the gap. This CDR3 has 14 residues. CDR1 is SGHRS and CDR2 is YFSETQ in the germline V gene. The CDR3: CASSLYGGNTEAFF. The CDR3 DNA sequence: TGCGCCAGCAGCTTGTACGGAGGGAACACTGAAGCTTTCTTT.

The chain carries TRBV6-2 or TRBV6-3 and TRBJ2-2; 8 positions agree with TRBD1. The CDR3 is made up of 18 amino acids. Germline values: CDR1 MNHEY, CDR2 SVGEGT. The V gene end was trimmed by 4 bases and the J gene end by 6 bases; junction bases not matched to a gene: 16. The CDR3 DNA reads TGTGCCAGCAGTTCCCCAGGGGGCAGGGGGCTCTTAGCCGGGGAGCTGTTTTTT. Protein sequence: CASSSPGGRGLLAGELFF.

The chain combines TRBV5-1 with TRBJ2-1; 9 bases map to TRBD1. CDR1 is SGHRS, CDR2 YFSETQ, per germline. J lost 1 base, V lost 0 bases, and 2 bases had no gene match. The length of the CDR3 is 16 residues. The CDR3 DNA reads as TGCGCCAGCAGCTTGGAAGGGACAGGGTCCTACAATGAGCAGTTCTTC. It codes for CASSLEGTGSYNEQFF. Variable domain in full (rest from reference TRBV5-1 and TRBJ2-1): KAGVTQTPRYLIKTRGQQVTLSCSPISGHRSVSWYQQTPGQGLQFLFEYFSETQRNKGNFPGRFSGRQFSNSRSEMNVSTLELGDSALYLCASSLEGTGSYNEQFFGPGTRLTVL.

This clonotype was observed at least ten times. The chain links TRBV28 to TRBJ2-7; possible D gene TRBD1, 6 bases. Trimming shortened V by 7 bases and J by 4 bases, and 23 bases separated the two germline ends. The CDR3 loop spans 16 amino acids. Germline lookup yields CDR1 MDHEN and CDR2 SYDVKM. The CDR3 sequence is CASTNPPGTPPYEQYF. DNA for the CDR3: TGTGCCAGCACCAACCCCCCCGGGACACCTCCTTACGAGCAGTACTTC. Using reference TRBV28 and TRBJ2-7 for the parts outside the CDR3, the full variable domain is DVKVTQSSRYLVKRTGEKVFLECVQDMDHENMFWYRQDPGLGLRLIYFSYDVKMKEKGDIPEGYSVSREKKERFSLILESASTNQTSMYLCASTNPPGTPPYEQYFGPGTRLTVT.

This clonotype was seen more than once but under ten times. The chain employs TRBV29-1 and TRBJ2-2; D unclear. Germline V gene sequence: CDR1 SQVTM, CDR2 ANQGSEA. This CDR3 comprises 15 residues. V lost 5 bases and J 0 bases, leaving 13 bases between the germline ends. CDR3 nucleotides: TGCAGCGTTCGGAAGGGCACGGCGAACACCGGGGAGCTGTTTTTT. It is translated as CSVRKGTANTGELFF.

The chain has TRBV30 and TRBJ2-5; 7 bases are shared with TRBD2. The CDR3 has 15 residues. V dropped 1 base and J dropped 1; count of bases not matched to a gene: 6. The germline V gene encodes CDR1 GTSNPN and CDR2 SVGIG (reference sequence). The CDR3 spells CAWSGGASGQETQYF. The CDR3 DNA sequence: TGTGCCTGGAGTGGGGGAGCTAGCGGCCAAGAGACCCAGTACTTC. Based on the CDR3 plus reference TRBV30 and TRBJ2-5, the full variable domain is SQTIHQWPATLVQPVGSPLSLECTVEGTSNPNLYWYRQAAGRGLQLLFYSVGIGQISSEVPQNLSASRPQDRQFILSSKKLLLSDSGFYLCAWSGGASGQETQYFGPGTRLLVL.

V is TRBV20-1 and J is TRBJ2-7; D is possibly TRBD2 (6 bases). Germline values: CDR1 DFQATT, CDR2 SNEGSKA (reference sequence). V lost 0 bases and J lost 0, with 12 bases in between. CDR3 length equals 15 residues. CDR3 bases: TGCAGTGCTAGAGATGGCGGGACGGGCTCCTACGAGCAGTACTTC. Translating it yields CSARDGGTGSYEQYF.

In this sample, this clonotype turned up a few times. This chain links TRBV5-1 with TRBJ1-2; D gene ambiguous. The germline V gene encodes CDR1 SGHRS and CDR2 YFSETQ. The CDR3 extends over 13 amino acids. V dropped 7 bases and J dropped 0 bases, with 10 bases sitting between them. The CDR3: CASRTDPNYGYTF. The CDR3 coding sequence is TGCGCCAGCCGGACTGACCCTAACTATGGCTACACCTTC.

The V gene is TRBV19, the J gene TRBJ2-2; tentatively, D is TRBD1 or TRBD2 (5 bases each). Germline assignment: CDR1 LNHDA and CDR2 SQIVND (reference sequence). Trimming left V 11 bases short and J 0 bases short, with 22 bases between. This CDR3 has 17 residues. This CDR3 is CAPPAGALDANTGELFF. The CDR3 nucleotides read TGTGCCCCTCCCGCCGGGGCCCTTGACGCGAACACCGGGGAGCTGTTTTTT.

This clonotype showed up many times. J is TRBJ2-3 and V is TRBV2; 8 bases are a match to TRBD2. The J call is in doubt because the DNA end fits TRBJ2-1 better. This CDR3 region has 14 residues. CDR1 SNHLY and CDR2 FYNNEI come from the germline V gene. The DNA for the CDR3 is TGTGCCAGCAGTATAGCGGGAATATACAATGAGCAGTTCTTC. As protein: CASSIAGIYNEQFF.